The subject of this entry is one T cell receptor beta chain. The ends were cut back, 4 bases at V and 5 bases at J, with 23 bases in the middle. The germline gives CDR1 LGHDT, CDR2 YNNKEL (reference sequence). The CDR3 sequence is 18 residues long. TCRdb processed the reads anew with MiXCR; each CDR3 protein has one entry. The repertoire has under 250,000 distinct CDR3 sequences, more than 25% of them found once; the top ten carry around 6.8%. This sample stems from a study of kidney transplant recipient with SARS-CoV-2 infection. The gene calls are TRBV3-1 and TRBJ2-2; D is undetermined. The sequenced sample was a blood sample, obtained at baseline and between days 110 and 120 from a kidney transplant recipient. The clonotype originates from a male patient between 25 and 39 years old who had COVID-19 and was a kidney transplant recipient. Certain T cells may be donor cells from the graft. The CDR3 region is CASSPHFPISGLTGELFF. CDR3 nucleotides: TGTGCCAGCAGCCCTCATTTTCCCATTTCAGGCTTGACCGGGGAGCTGTTTTTT.